This TCR beta chain was recorded in a study of cytotoxic CD8 clonotypes in ibrutinib-treated CLL. This table comes from immunoSEQ multiplex PCR, and its TCRdb copy is limited to in-frame clones, with some not included. Of some 58,000 clones listed, around 68% are singletons. Comments on this clone: The antigen is not known.

CDR3 length equals 14 residues. The trim removed 10 bases at V and 4 bases at J, leaving 10 bases unmatched. The germline CDR1 and CDR2 sequences are LNHDA and SQIVND (reference sequence). Points from the study as a whole: Baseline levels were approached again at progression, after clonality had risen at ibrutinib response.

Sample: PBMCs, taken after 12 months of ibrutinib treatment. This TCR was recovered from a human donor with chronic lymphocytic leukemia. The gene calls are TRBV19 and TRBJ2-7; 10 bases match TRBD1. The CDR3 coding sequence is TGTGCCACAAGGCCCCGGGACAGGGGTTACGAGCAGTACTTC. Protein sequence: CATRPRDRGYEQYF.